Listed here are 5 T cell receptor beta chains from one sample, sequenced in a study of tumor-infiltrating lymphocytes in primary liver carcinoma. Making TCR beta cDNA involved approximately 520 ng total RNA and a constant-region primer. Nested multiplex PCR, run for three rounds with slightly modified ARM-PCR, yielded TCR beta libraries. Rounds one and two of PCR, each of roughly 10 cycles, were primed with TRBV1-TRBV30 forward primers and a C-beta reverse primer. TCRdb re-derived calls from the multiplex PCR reads in MiXCR, one entry per CDR3 protein. In the table there are approximately 190,000 distinct CDR3 sequences, around four fifths of which are singletons. Co-extraction of RNA and DNA was performed on about 19-30 mg of unsorted bulk tissue. Sequenced input: tumor tissue from primary liver carcinoma. The origin of the receptors is a man in his forties or fifties with primary liver carcinoma and hepatitis B virus infection.

V is TRBV29-1 and J is TRBJ2-7, with unresolved D. V lost 4 bases and J 2 bases, leaving 12 bases between the germline ends. The CDR3 covers 13 residues. Germline CDR1 and CDR2: SQVTM and ANQGSEA. CDR3 DNA: TGCAGCGTTGTTCAGGATGCGGCCTACGAGCAGTACTTC. Translating gives CSVVQDAAYEQYF.

For this clonotype: The CDR3 does not close with the conserved phenylalanine or tryptophan, likely indicating a read error. This chain uses TRBV11-2 with TRBJ2-2; no clear D. Germline V gene sequence: CDR1 SGHAT, CDR2 FQNNGV. This CDR3 has 15 residues. V lost 5 bases, J lost 5 bases, and 15 bases lay in between. The CDR3 loop is CASSHVRARTGELFY. The DNA of the CDR3 is TGTGCCAGCAGCCATGTCCGGGCGAGGACCGGGGAGCTGTTTTAT.

As concerns this clonotype: Germline and junction disagree at one end, which may indicate a read error. This sequence joins TRBV30 and TRBJ1-1; D gene ambiguous. Germline V gene sequence: CDR1 GTSNPN, CDR2 SVGIG (reference sequence). The length of the CDR3 is 12 residues. CDR3 sequence: CVWNGGNTEAFF. The DNA of the CDR3 is TGTGTCTGGAATGGCGGTAACACTGAAGCTTTCTTT. Variable domain in full (rest from reference TRBV30 and TRBJ1-1): SQTIHQWPATLVQPVGSPLSLECTVEGTSNPNLYWYRQAAGRGLQLLFYSVGIGQISSEVPQNLSASRPQDRQFILSSKKLLLSDSGFYLCVWNGGNTEAFFGQGTRLTVV.

Concerning this clonotype: With a much larger clone just one base away, this may be a read error. This chain joins TRBV7-9 and TRBJ2-7, with D possibly being TRBD2 (5 bases). Germline CDR1 is SEHNR and CDR2 is FQNEAQ (reference sequence). V lost 3 bases to trimming and J lost 3 bases, with 12 bases between them. CDR3 length: 14 amino acids. This CDR3 is CASSFDGVVYEQYF. CDR3 bases: TGTGCCAGCAGCTTCGACGGGGTCGTCTACGAGCAGTACTTC.

A remark on this clonotype: Compared with germline, one end of the junction differs, possibly owing to a read error. The V call is TRBV11-1, the J call TRBJ2-4, with 12 bases matching TRBD2. This CDR3 is built from 17 residues. CDR1 is SGHAT and CDR2 is FQDESV in the germline V gene (reference sequence). Written as DNA, the CDR3 is TGTGCCAGCAGCTTTCCCTGGACTAGCGGGACCAGTAACATTCAGGACTTC. It codes for CASSFPWTSGTSNIQDF.